The 4 T cell receptor beta chains below come from one sample, sequenced in a study of blood T cell repertoires in COVID-19. The protocol was immunoSEQ multiplex PCR, while the TCRdb copy is restricted to in-frame clones and leaves out a portion. The data contain 250,000 or so clones, approximately 87% of them seen just once; the ten biggest clones take up approximately 1.5%. The sample comprised peripheral blood. These receptors were obtained from a woman aged 40-49 years who had recovered from COVID-19.

The gene calls are TRBV7-2 and TRBJ2-3; TRBD2 might be the D (6 bases). The germline gives CDR1 SGHTA, CDR2 FQGNSA. The length of the CDR3 is 18 residues. The ends were cut back, 5 bases at V and 1 base at J, with 22 bases in the middle. CDR3 DNA sequence: TGTGCCAGCAGCCAGAAGCCGGGACTCAGAACACGCACAGATACGCAGTATTTT. As protein: CASSQKPGLRTRTDTQYF.

This clone has a single count. J is TRBJ2-3 and V is TRBV5-1; possible D gene TRBD2, 5 bases. Looked up from germline, CDR1 is SGHRS and CDR2 is YFSETQ. This CDR3 has 14 residues. V lost 2 bases, J lost 2 bases, and 9 bases lay in between. The CDR3 reads CASSFRRDTDTQYF. In DNA, the CDR3 is TGCGCCAGCAGCTTCCGCCGGGACACAGATACGCAGTATTTT. Full variable domain (rest looked up from reference TRBV5-1 and TRBJ2-3): KAGVTQTPRYLIKTRGQQVTLSCSPISGHRSVSWYQQTPGQGLQFLFEYFSETQRNKGNFPGRFSGRQFSNSRSEMNVSTLELGDSALYLCASSFRRDTDTQYFGPGTRLTVL.

V gene TRBV6-5 combines with J gene TRBJ1-5, with unresolved D. The CDR3 spans 13 residues. Trimming shortened V by 0 bases and J by 9 bases, and 9 bases separated the two germline ends. Germline V gene lookup returns CDR1 MNHEY and CDR2 SVGAGI. The CDR3 nucleotides read TGTGCCAGCAGTTACTCGATTCATAGGCCCCAGCATTTT. This gives the protein CASSYSIHRPQHF.

Details on this clone: A junction boundary mismatches the germline segment, possibly from a read error. The chain links TRBV3-1 (or the pseudogene TRBV3-2) to TRBJ2-7; D is uncertain. Germline V gene lookup returns CDR1 LGHDT and CDR2 YNNKEL (reference sequence). The CDR3 loop spans 12 amino acids. CDR3 sequence: CASSQPGHVGSF. The CDR3, as DNA: TGTGCCAGCAGCCAACCTGGTCACGTCGGGTCCTTC.